The T cell receptor beta chain under discussion was sequenced for a study of CD8 T cells in Susac syndrome. RNA amounts of 0.5 to 1 ug underwent reverse transcription with random hexamers. The CDR3 of TCR beta was amplified by immunoSEQ multiplex PCR across 54 Vbeta and 13 Jbeta. From the immunoSEQ multiplex PCR reads, TCRdb called clonotypes with MiXCR, one entry per CDR3 protein. This table has about 150,000 distinct CDR3 sequences, under 97% appearing once. The sequenced material came from CD4+ T cells from PBMCs. This TCR derives from a human donor with Susac syndrome.

CDR3 sequence (DNA): TGCGCCAGCAGTAAAATGGGCAGGGCCTATGGCTACACCTTC. This gives the protein CASSKMGRAYGYTF. The chain employs TRBV10-2 and TRBJ1-2, with D perhaps TRBD1 (5 bases). Deletions cut 5 bases from V and 4 bases from J, with 14 bases between. From germline, CDR1 is WSHSY and CDR2 SAAADI. The CDR3 is made up of 14 amino acids.